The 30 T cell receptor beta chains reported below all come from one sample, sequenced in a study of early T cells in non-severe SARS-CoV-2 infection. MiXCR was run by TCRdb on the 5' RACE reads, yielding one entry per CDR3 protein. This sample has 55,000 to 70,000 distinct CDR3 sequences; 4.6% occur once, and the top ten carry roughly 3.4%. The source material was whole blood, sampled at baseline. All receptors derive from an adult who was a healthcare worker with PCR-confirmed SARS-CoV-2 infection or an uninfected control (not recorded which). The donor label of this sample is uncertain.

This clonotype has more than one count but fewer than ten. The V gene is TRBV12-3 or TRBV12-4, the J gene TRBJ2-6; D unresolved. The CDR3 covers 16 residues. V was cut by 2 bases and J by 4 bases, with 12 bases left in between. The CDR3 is CASSLQGETGANVLTF. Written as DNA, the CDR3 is TGTGCCAGCAGTTTACAAGGAGAGACCGGGGCCAACGTCCTGACTTTC.

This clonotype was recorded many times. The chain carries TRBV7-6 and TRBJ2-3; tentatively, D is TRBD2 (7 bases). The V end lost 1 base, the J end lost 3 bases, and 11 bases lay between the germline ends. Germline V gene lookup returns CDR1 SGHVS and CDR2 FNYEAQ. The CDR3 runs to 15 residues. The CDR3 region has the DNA TGTGCCAGCAGCTTAGGGCGGGGGCAAACAGATACGCAGTATTTT. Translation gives CASSLGRGQTDTQYF.

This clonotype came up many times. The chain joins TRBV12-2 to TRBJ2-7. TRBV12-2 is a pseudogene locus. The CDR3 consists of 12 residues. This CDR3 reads CASRPWVHEQYF. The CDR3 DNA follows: TGTGCAAGTCGCCCTTGGGTCCACGAGCAGTACTTC.

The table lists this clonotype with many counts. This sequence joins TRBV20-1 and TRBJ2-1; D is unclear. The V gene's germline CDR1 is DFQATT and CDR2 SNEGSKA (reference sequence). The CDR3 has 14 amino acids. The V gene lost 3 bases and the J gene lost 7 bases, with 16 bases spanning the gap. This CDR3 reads CSARVRAVGNEQFF. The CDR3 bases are TGCAGTGCTAGGGTCCGGGCGGTGGGAAATGAGCAGTTCTTC.

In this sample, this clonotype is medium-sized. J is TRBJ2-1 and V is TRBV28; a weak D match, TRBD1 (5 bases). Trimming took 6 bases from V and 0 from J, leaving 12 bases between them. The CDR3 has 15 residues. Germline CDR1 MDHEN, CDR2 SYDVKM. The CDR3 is CASRLDTSSYNEQFF. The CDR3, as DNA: TGTGCCAGCAGGTTGGACACCTCCTCCTACAATGAGCAGTTCTTC.

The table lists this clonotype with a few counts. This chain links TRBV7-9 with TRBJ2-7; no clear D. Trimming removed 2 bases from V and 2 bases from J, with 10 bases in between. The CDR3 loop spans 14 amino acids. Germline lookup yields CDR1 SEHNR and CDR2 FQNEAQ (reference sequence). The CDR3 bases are TGTGCCAGCAGCTTAATCGGTAGAACCTACGAGCAGTACTTC. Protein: CASSLIGRTYEQYF.

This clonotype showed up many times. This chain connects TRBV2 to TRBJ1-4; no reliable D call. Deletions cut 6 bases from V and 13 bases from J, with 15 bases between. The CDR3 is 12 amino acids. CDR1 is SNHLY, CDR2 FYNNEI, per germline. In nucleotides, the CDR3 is TGTGCCAGCAGGGTAGACGGTTGGGGACTGTTTTTT. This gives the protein CASRVDGWGLFF.

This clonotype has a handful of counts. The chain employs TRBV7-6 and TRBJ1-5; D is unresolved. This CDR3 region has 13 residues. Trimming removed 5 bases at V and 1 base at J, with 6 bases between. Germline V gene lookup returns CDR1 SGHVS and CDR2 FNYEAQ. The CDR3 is CASSKDSNQPQHF. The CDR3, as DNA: TGTGCCAGCAGCAAGGACAGCAATCAGCCCCAGCATTTT.

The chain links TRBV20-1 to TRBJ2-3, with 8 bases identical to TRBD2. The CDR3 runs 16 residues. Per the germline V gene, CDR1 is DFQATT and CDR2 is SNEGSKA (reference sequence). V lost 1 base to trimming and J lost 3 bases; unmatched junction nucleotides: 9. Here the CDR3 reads CSARVTGGPETDTQYF. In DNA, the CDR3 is TGCAGTGCTAGAGTCACGGGGGGGCCCGAGACAGATACGCAGTATTTT.

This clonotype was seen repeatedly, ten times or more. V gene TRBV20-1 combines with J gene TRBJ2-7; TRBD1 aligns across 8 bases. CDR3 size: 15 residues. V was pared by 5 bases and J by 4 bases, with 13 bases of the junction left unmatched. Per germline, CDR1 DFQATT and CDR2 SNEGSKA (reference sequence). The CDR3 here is CSAQGALGTSYEQYF. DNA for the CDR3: TGCAGTGCTCAGGGGGCGCTGGGTACTTCATACGAGCAGTACTTC.

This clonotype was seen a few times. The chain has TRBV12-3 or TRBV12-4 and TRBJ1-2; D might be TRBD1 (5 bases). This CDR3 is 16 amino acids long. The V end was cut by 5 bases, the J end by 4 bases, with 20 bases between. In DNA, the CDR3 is TGTGCCAGCAGTGCCCTTTGGCAGGGTTTACCCTATGGCTACACCTTC. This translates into CASSALWQGLPYGYTF.

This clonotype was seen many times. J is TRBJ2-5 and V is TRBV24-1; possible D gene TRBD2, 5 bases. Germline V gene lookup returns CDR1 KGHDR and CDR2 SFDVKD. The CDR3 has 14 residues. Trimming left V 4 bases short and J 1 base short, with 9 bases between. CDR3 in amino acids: CATSDPEGQETQYF. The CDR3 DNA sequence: TGTGCCACCAGTGACCCCGAGGGCCAAGAGACCCAGTACTTC.

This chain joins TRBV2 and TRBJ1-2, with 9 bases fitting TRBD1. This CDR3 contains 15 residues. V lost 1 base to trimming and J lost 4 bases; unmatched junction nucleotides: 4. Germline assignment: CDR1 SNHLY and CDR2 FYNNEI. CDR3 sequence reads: CASSEDRTGAYGYTF. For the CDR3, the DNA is TGTGCCAGCAGTGAAGACCGGACAGGGGCCTATGGCTACACCTTC.

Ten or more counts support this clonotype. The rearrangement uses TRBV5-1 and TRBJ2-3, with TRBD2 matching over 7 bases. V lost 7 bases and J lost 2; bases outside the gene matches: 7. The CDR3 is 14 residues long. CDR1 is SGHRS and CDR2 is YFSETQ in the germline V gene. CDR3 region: CASASGAPTDTQYF. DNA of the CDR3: TGCGCCAGCGCCAGCGGGGCCCCCACAGATACGCAGTATTTT.

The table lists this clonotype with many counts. In nucleotides, the CDR3 is TGTGCCAGCAGCTTAGGATCGGGACAGGAGGGACAGACCCAGTACTTC. Protein: CASSLGSGQEGQTQYF. This chain connects TRBV7-6 to TRBJ2-5, with 8 nucleotides matching TRBD1. CDR1 and CDR2 (germline): SGHVS, FNYEAQ. The CDR3 contains 16 residues. Unmatched junction bases numbered 10, after V lost 1 base and J lost 6 bases.

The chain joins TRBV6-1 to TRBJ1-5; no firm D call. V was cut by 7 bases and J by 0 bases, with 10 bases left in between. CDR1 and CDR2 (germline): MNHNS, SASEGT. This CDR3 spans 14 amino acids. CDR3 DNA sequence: TGTGCCAGCACGAGACCTTATAGCAATCAGCCCCAGCATTTT. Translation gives CASTRPYSNQPQHF.

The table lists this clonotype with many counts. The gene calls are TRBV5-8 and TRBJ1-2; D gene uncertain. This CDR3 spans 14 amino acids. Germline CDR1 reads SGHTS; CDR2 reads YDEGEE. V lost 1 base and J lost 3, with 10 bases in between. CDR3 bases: TGTGCCAGCAGCTTGCGGGGAGTGGACTATGGCTACACCTTC. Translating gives CASSLRGVDYGYTF.

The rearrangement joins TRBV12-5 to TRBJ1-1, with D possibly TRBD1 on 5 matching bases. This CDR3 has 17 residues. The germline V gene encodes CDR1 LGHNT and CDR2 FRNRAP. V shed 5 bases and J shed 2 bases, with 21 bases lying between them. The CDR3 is CASGLQTGDTLNTEAFF. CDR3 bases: TGTGCTAGTGGTCTCCAAACAGGCGATACTCTTAACACTGAAGCTTTCTTT.

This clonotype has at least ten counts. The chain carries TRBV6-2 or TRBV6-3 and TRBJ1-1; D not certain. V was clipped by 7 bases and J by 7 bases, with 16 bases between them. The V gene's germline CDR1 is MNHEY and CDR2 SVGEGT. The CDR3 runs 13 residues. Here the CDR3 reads CASTNPGLVEAFF. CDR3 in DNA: TGTGCCAGCACCAACCCCGGACTAGTTGAAGCTTTCTTT.

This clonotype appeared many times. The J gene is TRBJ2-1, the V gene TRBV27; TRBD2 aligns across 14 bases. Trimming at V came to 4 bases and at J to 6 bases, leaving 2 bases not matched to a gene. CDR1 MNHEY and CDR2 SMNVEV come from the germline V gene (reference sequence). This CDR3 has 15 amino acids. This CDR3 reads CASSYGTSGSNEQFF. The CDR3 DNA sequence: TGTGCCAGCAGTTACGGGACTAGCGGGAGCAATGAGCAGTTCTTC.

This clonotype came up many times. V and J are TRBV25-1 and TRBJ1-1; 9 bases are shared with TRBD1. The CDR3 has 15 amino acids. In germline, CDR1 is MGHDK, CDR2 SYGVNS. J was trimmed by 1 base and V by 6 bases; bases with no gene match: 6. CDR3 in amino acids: CASSVGTGPNTEAFF. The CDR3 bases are TGTGCCAGCAGCGTCGGGACAGGGCCGAACACTGAAGCTTTCTTT.

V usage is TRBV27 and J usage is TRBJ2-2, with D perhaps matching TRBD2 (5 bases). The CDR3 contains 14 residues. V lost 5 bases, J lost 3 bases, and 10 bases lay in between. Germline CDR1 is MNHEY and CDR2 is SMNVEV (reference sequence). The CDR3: CASSKHGDTGELFF. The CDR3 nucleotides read TGTGCCAGCAGTAAGCACGGGGACACCGGGGAGCTGTTTTTT.

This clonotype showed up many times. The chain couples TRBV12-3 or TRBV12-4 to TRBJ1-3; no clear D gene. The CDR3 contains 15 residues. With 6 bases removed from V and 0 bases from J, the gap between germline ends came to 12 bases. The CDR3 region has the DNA TGTGCCAGCAGCTCCAGCCTCGGCTCTGGAAACACCATATATTTT. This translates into CASSSSLGSGNTIYF.

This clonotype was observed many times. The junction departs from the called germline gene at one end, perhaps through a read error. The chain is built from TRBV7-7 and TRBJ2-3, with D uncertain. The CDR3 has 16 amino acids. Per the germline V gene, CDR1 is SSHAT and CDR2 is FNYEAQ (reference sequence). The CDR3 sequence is CASSPRSSLHTDTQYF. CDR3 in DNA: TGTGCTAGCAGCCCGCGGTCCTCCCTTCACACAGATACGCAGTATTTT.

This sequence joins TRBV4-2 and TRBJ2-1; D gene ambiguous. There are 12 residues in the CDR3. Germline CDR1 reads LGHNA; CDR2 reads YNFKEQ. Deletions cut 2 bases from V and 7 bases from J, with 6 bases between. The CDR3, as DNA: TGTGCCAGCAGCCAATTACGAAATGAGCAGTTCTTC. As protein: CASSQLRNEQFF.

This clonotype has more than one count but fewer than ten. The CDR3 sequence: CASSPPGKTYEQYF. In DNA, the CDR3 is TGTGCCAGCAGCCCCCCGGGGAAAACCTACGAGCAGTACTTC. The chain joins TRBV13 to TRBJ2-7; TRBD2 might be the D (5 bases). The CDR3 spans 14 residues. Germline loops: CDR1 PRHDT, CDR2 FYEKMQ (reference sequence). The V end lost 5 bases, the J end lost 2 bases, and 13 bases lay between the germline ends.

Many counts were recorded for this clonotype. Here the CDR3 reads CASSLVPLRETQYF. In DNA form, the CDR3 reads TGTGCCAGCAGCTTAGTTCCCCTGCGGGAGACCCAGTACTTC. The chain has TRBV11-2 and TRBJ2-5; no clear D gene. CDR1 and CDR2 from the germline V gene are SGHAT and FQNNGV. Trimming cost V 1 base and J 5 bases, with 11 bases left between them. This CDR3 has 14 residues.

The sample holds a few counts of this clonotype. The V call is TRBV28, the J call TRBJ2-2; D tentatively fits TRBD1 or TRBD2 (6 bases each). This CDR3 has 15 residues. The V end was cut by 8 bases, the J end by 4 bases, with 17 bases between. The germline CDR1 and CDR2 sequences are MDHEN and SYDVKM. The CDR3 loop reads CASGSWGAGTGELFF. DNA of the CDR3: TGTGCCAGCGGGAGTTGGGGGGCTGGCACCGGGGAGCTGTTTTTT.

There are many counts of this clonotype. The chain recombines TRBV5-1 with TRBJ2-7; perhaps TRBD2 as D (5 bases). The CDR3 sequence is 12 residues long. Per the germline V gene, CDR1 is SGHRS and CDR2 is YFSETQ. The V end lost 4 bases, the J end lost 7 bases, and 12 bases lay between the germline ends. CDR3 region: CASSLDLAEQYF. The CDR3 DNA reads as TGCGCCAGCAGCCTGGACTTGGCGGAGCAGTACTTC.

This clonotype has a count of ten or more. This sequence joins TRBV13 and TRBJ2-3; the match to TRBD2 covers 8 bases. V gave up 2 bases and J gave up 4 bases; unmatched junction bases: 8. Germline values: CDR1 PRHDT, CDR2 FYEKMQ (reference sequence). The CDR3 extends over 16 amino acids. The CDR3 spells CASSLRAGGAPDTQYF. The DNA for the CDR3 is TGTGCCAGCAGCTTAAGGGCGGGGGGAGCGCCAGATACGCAGTATTTT.